Each of the 22 T cell receptor beta chains below was sequenced from the same sample in a study of cytomegalovirus exposure and HLA in healthy donors (dated 2017 in TCRdb). Libraries were constructed by the immunoSEQ multiplex PCR assay. This is the immuneACCESS table as TCRdb keeps it, with only in-frame sequences that have V and J called. A part of the clones is gone; compared with another copy, unresolved V genes explain less than half, and the rest is unexplained. Recorded for this sample are tens of thousands of clones; approximately 96% of them occurred a single time. The ten largest clones represent around 2.4% of the sample. Input material: PBMCs. These receptor sequences come from a man younger than 35 in good health and CMV-seronegative.

The rearrangement uses TRBV29-1 and TRBJ2-1, with TRBD2 identical over 11 bases. With 5 bases clipped from V and 8 bases from J, the junction kept 8 bases outside the gene matches. CDR3 size: 14 residues. The germline V gene has CDR1 SQVTM and CDR2 ANQGSEA. Here the CDR3 reads CSVQLSGRADEQFF. The CDR3, as DNA: TGCAGCGTTCAACTTAGCGGGAGGGCCGATGAGCAGTTCTTC.

The chain couples TRBV27 to TRBJ2-1; possibly TRBD1 for D (6 bases). The germline V gene encodes CDR1 MNHEY and CDR2 SMNVEV (reference sequence). V lost 4 bases and J 2 bases, leaving 21 bases between the germline ends. CDR3 length: 18 amino acids. DNA for the CDR3: TGTGCCAGCAGTTCCCGGGACAAGGTTTGGGGAACCTACAATGAGCAGTTCTTC. It encodes CASSSRDKVWGTYNEQFF.

The V gene is TRBV28, the J gene TRBJ2-1; 9 nucleotides align to TRBD1. This CDR3 is 15 amino acids long. CDR1 MDHEN and CDR2 SYDVKM come from the germline V gene. The V segment lost 6 bases and the J segment 7 bases; nucleotides outside the gene matches: 10. The DNA for the CDR3 is TGTGCCAGCAGCTTACCGGGACAGGGTACTAATGAGCAGTTCTTC. This codes for CASSLPGQGTNEQFF.

The chain has TRBV6-5 and TRBJ2-6, with D possibly matching TRBD1 (6 bases). Germline V CDR1 and CDR2: MNHEY, SVGAGI. The length of the CDR3 is 16 residues. V dropped 2 bases and J dropped 0 bases, with 8 bases sitting between them. The chain's CDR3 is CASSYPDSSGANVLTF. CDR3 bases: TGTGCCAGCAGTTACCCGGACAGCTCTGGGGCCAACGTCCTGACTTTC.

The chain joins TRBV6-1 to TRBJ1-1, with 8 bases aligning to TRBD1. Trimming took 7 bases from V and 5 from J; bases not matched to a gene: 6. This CDR3 comprises 13 residues. Germline V lookup: CDR1 MNHNS, CDR2 SASEGT. This CDR3 is CASNTGGRTEAFF. The CDR3 DNA reads as TGTGCCAGCAACACAGGGGGTAGGACTGAAGCTTTCTTT.

The genes are TRBV5-6 and TRBJ2-7, with a weak D call TRBD1 (5 bases). From germline, CDR1 is SGHDT and CDR2 YYEEEE. CDR3 size: 15 residues. Trimming pared 0 bases from V and 4 bases from J, leaving 14 bases between. The CDR3 loop reads CASSLAKGSLYEQYF. In nucleotides, the CDR3 is TGTGCCAGCAGCTTGGCCAAGGGGTCCTTGTACGAGCAGTACTTC.

The V and J genes are TRBV29-1 and TRBJ2-2, with no clear D. The V gene lost 0 bases and the J gene lost 1 base, with 9 bases spanning the gap. Per germline, CDR1 SQVTM and CDR2 ANQGSEA. The CDR3 loop spans 15 amino acids. The CDR3 reads CSVEDHSGNTGELFF. CDR3 in DNA: TGCAGCGTTGAAGATCACTCAGGGAACACCGGGGAGCTGTTTTTT.

V gene TRBV4-1 combines with J gene TRBJ1-2; 9 bases agree with TRBD1. In germline, CDR1 is MGHRA, CDR2 YSYEKL. The CDR3 totals 12 residues. Losses at the gene ends were 8 bases for V and 6 bases for J; bases not matched to a gene: 4. DNA for the CDR3: TGCGCCAGCGGACAGGGGTCGGATGGCTACACCTTC. Translating it yields CASGQGSDGYTF.

The V and J genes are TRBV5-1 and TRBJ1-1; 7 positions match TRBD1. J was trimmed by 1 base and V by 3 bases; bases with no gene match: 9. Germline loops: CDR1 SGHRS, CDR2 YFSETQ. The CDR3 covers 16 residues. The CDR3 here is CASSSQGPGANTEAFF. The CDR3 nucleotides read TGCGCCAGCAGCTCACAGGGGCCGGGGGCGAACACTGAAGCTTTCTTT.

The V gene is TRBV29-1, the J gene TRBJ1-2; D is perhaps TRBD1 (6 bases). The CDR3 consists of 15 residues. V lost 5 bases, J lost 4 bases, and 20 bases lay in between. From germline, CDR1 is SQVTM and CDR2 ANQGSEA. CDR3 protein: CSVPDTGFFGYGYTF. The CDR3, as DNA: TGCAGCGTTCCGGACACAGGGTTTTTCGGCTATGGCTACACCTTC.

The CDR3 is CASSPLGSRSDTQYF. The DNA of the CDR3 is TGTGCCAGCAGCCCCCTCGGGAGTCGGTCAGATACGCAGTATTTT. This chain joins TRBV11-3 and TRBJ2-3; D is possibly TRBD2 (6 bases). CDR1 SGHNT and CDR2 YENEEA come from the germline V gene. The CDR3 spans 15 residues. The V end was cut by 5 bases, the J end by 4 bases, with 16 bases between.

The chain combines TRBV27 with TRBJ1-1; possibly TRBD1 for D (6 bases). Germline CDR1 is MNHEY and CDR2 is SMNVEV (reference sequence). The V and J ends lost 6 bases and 3 bases respectively, with 11 bases between them. The CDR3 has 13 residues. CDR3 coding DNA: TGTGCCAGCAGCTGGGGGCCCTACACTGAAGCTTTCTTT. This codes for CASSWGPYTEAFF.

The V call is TRBV6-1, the J call TRBJ1-3; D unclear. The CDR3 consists of 15 residues. The germline V gene encodes CDR1 MNHNS and CDR2 SASEGT. V was cut by 2 bases and J by 4 bases, with 12 bases left in between. DNA of the CDR3: TGTGCCAGCAGTGAACAACCTCGAGGGGGAAACACCATATATTTT. It codes for CASSEQPRGGNTIYF.

The chain has TRBV7-9 and TRBJ1-2, with D uncertain. The CDR3 spans 15 residues. Trimming took 1 base from V and 4 from J, leaving 13 bases between them. Germline V lookup: CDR1 SEHNR, CDR2 FQNEAQ (reference sequence). The CDR3 nucleotides read TGTGCCAGCAGCTTAGAGGCGGCCAAGTCCTATGGCTACACCTTC. Amino acid sequence: CASSLEAAKSYGYTF.

A single count supports this clone. This sequence joins TRBV6-4 and TRBJ1-4; 7 positions match TRBD1. CDR3 size: 15 residues. J gave up 0 bases and V 8 bases, and 6 bases lay outside the gene matches. Per germline, CDR1 MRHNA and CDR2 SNTAGT. The CDR3 reads CASPKGAPTNEKLFF. As DNA, the CDR3 is TGTGCCAGCCCAAAGGGGGCCCCAACTAATGAAAAACTGTTTTTT.

The CDR3 DNA sequence: TGTGCCAGCAGTGAAGAGAGTCTCAGGGGCACTGAAGCTTTCTTT. Translated: CASSEESLRGTEAFF. The V gene is TRBV2, the J gene TRBJ1-1; perhaps TRBD1 as D (6 bases). The V gene lost 1 base and the J gene lost 4 bases, with 13 bases spanning the gap. The germline CDR1 and CDR2 sequences are SNHLY and FYNNEI. The CDR3 has 15 amino acids.

The rearrangement links TRBV11-2 to TRBJ1-2; no clear D gene. Germline V gene sequence: CDR1 SGHAT, CDR2 FQNNGV. Trimming took 2 bases from V and 2 from J, leaving 3 bases between them. The CDR3 has 12 residues. The DNA of the CDR3 is TGTGCCAGCAGCTTACAGAACTATGGCTACACCTTC. Its translation is CASSLQNYGYTF.

The genes are TRBV19 and TRBJ1-5; unclear D gene. This CDR3 has 16 residues. V lost 0 bases to trimming and J lost 2 bases, with 11 bases between them. Germline V gene lookup returns CDR1 LNHDA and CDR2 SQIVND (reference sequence). The CDR3 DNA is TGTGCCAGTAGTATAGACCCGACGGGTCGCAATCAGCCCCAGCATTTT. Encoded protein: CASSIDPTGRNQPQHF.

The rearrangement uses TRBV7-2 and TRBJ1-4; 10 nucleotides match TRBD1. This CDR3 has 18 amino acids. Germline CDR1 reads SGHTA; CDR2 reads FQGNSA. Losses at the gene ends were 4 bases for V and 8 bases for J; bases not matched to a gene: 16. The CDR3 coding sequence is TGTGCCAGCAGCTCAATTCCGATCCCCGGGACAGGGGCCGAAAAACTGTTTTTT. Amino acid sequence: CASSSIPIPGTGAEKLFF.

The chain combines TRBV19 with TRBJ1-3; D is unclear. Trimming left V 5 bases short and J 9 bases short, with 20 bases between. The CDR3 has 15 amino acids. The germline CDR1 and CDR2 sequences are LNHDA and SQIVND (reference sequence). The CDR3, as DNA: TGTGCCAGTAGTCGTATAGCCGCGTCTGGGAGCACCATATATTTT. Translated, it gives CASSRIAASGSTIYF.

The genes are TRBV9 and TRBJ1-2; 7 nucleotides align to TRBD1. Germline values: CDR1 SGDLS, CDR2 YYNGEE. This CDR3 is built from 15 residues. After removal of 4 bases from V and 5 bases from J, the junction contained 11 bases not matched to a gene. Written as DNA, the CDR3 is TGTGCCAGCAGCATTGCGGGACAGCCCGTTTATGGCTACACCTTC. Translated: CASSIAGQPVYGYTF.

V and J are TRBV5-4 and TRBJ2-3; D is ambiguous. Trimming removed 3 bases at V and 1 base at J, with 9 bases between. The germline gives CDR1 SGHNT, CDR2 YYREEE (reference sequence). This CDR3 region has 14 residues. The CDR3 DNA sequence: TGTGCCAGCAGCTCATCTCCGGGCACAGATACGCAGTATTTT. It yields the protein CASSSSPGTDTQYF. Full variable domain (remainder filled in from reference TRBV5-4 and TRBJ2-3): ETGVTQSPTHLIKTRGQQVTLRCSSQSGHNTVSWYQQALGQGPQFIFQYYREEENGRGNFPPRFSGLQFPNYSSELNVNALELDDSALYLCASSSSPGTDTQYFGPGTRLTVL.